This T cell receptor beta chain was retrieved from a study of shared clonotypes between healthy human individuals. The donors, healthy adults who were HIV-negative, had experienced no recent acute infections or vaccinations. A CD45RA-negative memory subset and a CD45RA+ naive subset were separated from the CD4+ cells. Broader study findings: Among donors, sharing of clonotypes was expected to be affected by sequencing depth.

As for this clone: Its specificity is not known.

Sequencing was performed with immunoSEQ multiplex PCR; in TCRdb, only in-frame clones are kept and a portion is missing. Here the sample spans about 730,000 clones, approximately 72% being singletons. CDR3 size: 13 residues. Germline V gene lookup returns CDR1 SGHTA and CDR2 FQGNSA. Trimming removed 0 bases from V and 8 bases from J, with 7 bases in between. The TCR was taken from a woman in her twenties or thirties in good health. This chain links TRBV7-2 with TRBJ1-4; possible D gene TRBD1, 6 bases. The sample was memory CD4+ T cells sorted from blood. This sample's subset: CD45RA-negative fraction. The CDR3 region is CASSLARGEKLFF. CDR3 nucleotides: TGTGCCAGCAGCTTAGCGAGGGGGGAAAAACTGTTTTTT.